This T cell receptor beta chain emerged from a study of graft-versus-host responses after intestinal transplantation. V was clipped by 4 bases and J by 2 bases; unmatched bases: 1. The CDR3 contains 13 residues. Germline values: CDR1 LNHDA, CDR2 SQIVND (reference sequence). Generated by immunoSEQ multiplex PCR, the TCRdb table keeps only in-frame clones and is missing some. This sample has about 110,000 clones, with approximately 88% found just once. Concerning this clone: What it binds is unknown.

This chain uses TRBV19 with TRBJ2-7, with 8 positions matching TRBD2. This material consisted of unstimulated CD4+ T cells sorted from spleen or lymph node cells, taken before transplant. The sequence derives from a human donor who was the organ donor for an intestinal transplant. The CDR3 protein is CASSRTSPYEQYF. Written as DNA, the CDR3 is TGTGCCAGTAGTAGGACTAGCCCCTACGAGCAGTACTTC.